This T cell receptor (beta chain) was found in a study of T cells in Graves' hyperthyroidism and ophthalmopathy. About the research overall: Blood from the periphery was taken at initial diagnosis, before any treatment.

Ten or more counts support this clonotype. An absence of ophthalmopathy progression within 18 months meant stable Graves' hyperthyroidism. The CDR3 sequence is 14 residues long. V lost 2 bases and J lost 0, with 5 bases in between. Germline V gene data show CDR1 as MNHEY and CDR2 as SMNVEV (reference sequence). Amplification of TCR beta CDR3 regions was performed using RNA transcripts as template. A set of HTBI primers served as the primers for a first-round RT-PCR of the TCR CDR3. TCRdb itself ran the multiplex PCR reads through MiXCR, one entry per CDR3 protein. Among 400,000 to 550,000 distinct CDR3 sequences, approximately 15% were seen once, and the ten largest hold 15% to 20%.

This chain joins TRBV27 and TRBJ1-5; D is unclear. This receptor was identified in a woman between 18 and 29 years old with Graves' hyperthyroidism. The sequenced material came from blood. The chain's CDR3 is CASSLSLSNQPQHF. Written as DNA, the CDR3 is TGTGCCAGCAGTTTAAGTCTTAGCAATCAGCCCCAGCATTTT.